Below, one T cell receptor beta chain is given with its context. A read error may produce the germline difference seen at one junction end. This entry belongs to a study of blood T cell repertoires in COVID-19. Overall study context: COVID-19 samples from acute and convalescent phases originated in the United States, Italy and Spain. In each case, the material was cDNA or gDNA derived from T cells, B-cell-depleted T cells, or PBMCs.

CDR1 and CDR2 (germline): MNHEY, SVGAGI. This CDR3 contains 16 residues. Per the authors' pipeline: Scientists estimated how many nucleated cells there were by amplifying reference gene primers. The repertoire was sequenced with immunoSEQ multiplex PCR; TCRdb's copy has only in-frame clones and lacks some. D and trimming come from the DNA, and the V and J calls and clone size come from that table. The repertoire holds some 200,000 clones, 75% to 85% seen once, with approximately 10% in the top ten. Patients from Seattle were sampled longitudinally, starting during active infection. V is TRBV6-5 and J is TRBJ2-7, with TRBD1 identical over 7 bases. Sequenced material: peripheral blood. The sequence was collected from a woman aged 40 to 50 with COVID-19, enrolled during active disease. CDR3 coding DNA: TGTGCCAGCAGTTACTCCCTGAGGACAGGCTCCAACGAGCAGTACTTC. Its protein product is CASSYSLRTGSNEQYF.